The sequence of this T cell receptor (beta chain) was determined in a study of CD8 T cells in ankylosing spondylitis. Notes on the study in general: Relatively scarce in peripheral blood, disease-linked clones were CD8+. What appeared characteristic of ankylosing spondylitis blood was a TCR beta motif of eight highly homologous variants.

Germline values: CDR1 SGHTA, CDR2 FQGNSA. V lost 0 bases and J 4 bases, leaving 8 bases between the germline ends. The CDR3 is made up of 14 amino acids. In TCRdb, the 5' RACE reads were re-called with MiXCR into one record per CDR3 protein. The profile covers 700,000 to 1,000,000 distinct CDR3 sequences, with roughly 10% appearing a single time and 0.51% taken by the ten largest. Comment on this clonotype: Its antigen is not known.

The gene calls are TRBV7-2 and TRBJ2-3; the D is unclear. The receptor comes from a male donor with ankylosing spondylitis. The sequencing sample was made of blood, either unsorted or a sorted T cell fraction (not recorded which). The CDR3 region is CASSLAPDSDTQYF. The CDR3 bases are TGTGCCAGCAGCTTAGCGCCGGATTCAGATACGCAGTATTTT.